This T cell receptor (beta chain) was sequenced for a study of response to subunit inactivated influenza vaccine. Overall study results and limits: The authors proposed limited new T cell recruitment per seasonal influenza vaccination.

Concerning this clonotype itself: Its antigen is currently unknown.

Germline lookup yields CDR1 LGHNA and CDR2 YNFKEQ. The CDR3 totals 16 residues. Trimming left V 0 bases short and J 4 bases short, with 15 bases between. MiXCR, applied by TCRdb to the RT-PCR reads, yields one record per CDR3 protein. The table records 650,000 to 800,000 distinct CDR3 sequences, approximately 18% of them present only once. The source is a man between 45 and 60 years old who received an inactivated influenza vaccine. The sample was PBMCs from blood, taken about 5 days after vaccination. The chain couples TRBV4-2 to TRBJ1-2; weak D call: TRBD1 (5 bases). As DNA, the CDR3 is TGTGCCAGCAGCCAAGATCCCCAGGGCGCTCTCTATGGCTACACCTTC. This translates into CASSQDPQGALYGYTF.